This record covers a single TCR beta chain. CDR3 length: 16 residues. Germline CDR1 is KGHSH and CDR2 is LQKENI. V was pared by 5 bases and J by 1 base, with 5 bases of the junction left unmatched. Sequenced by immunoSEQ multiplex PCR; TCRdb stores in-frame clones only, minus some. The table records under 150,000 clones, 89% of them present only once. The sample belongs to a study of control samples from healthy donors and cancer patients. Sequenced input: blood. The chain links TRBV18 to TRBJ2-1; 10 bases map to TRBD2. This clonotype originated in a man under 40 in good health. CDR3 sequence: CASSGLAGVSYNEQFF. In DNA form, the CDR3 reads TGTGCCAGCTCAGGCCTAGCGGGAGTGTCCTACAATGAGCAGTTCTTC.